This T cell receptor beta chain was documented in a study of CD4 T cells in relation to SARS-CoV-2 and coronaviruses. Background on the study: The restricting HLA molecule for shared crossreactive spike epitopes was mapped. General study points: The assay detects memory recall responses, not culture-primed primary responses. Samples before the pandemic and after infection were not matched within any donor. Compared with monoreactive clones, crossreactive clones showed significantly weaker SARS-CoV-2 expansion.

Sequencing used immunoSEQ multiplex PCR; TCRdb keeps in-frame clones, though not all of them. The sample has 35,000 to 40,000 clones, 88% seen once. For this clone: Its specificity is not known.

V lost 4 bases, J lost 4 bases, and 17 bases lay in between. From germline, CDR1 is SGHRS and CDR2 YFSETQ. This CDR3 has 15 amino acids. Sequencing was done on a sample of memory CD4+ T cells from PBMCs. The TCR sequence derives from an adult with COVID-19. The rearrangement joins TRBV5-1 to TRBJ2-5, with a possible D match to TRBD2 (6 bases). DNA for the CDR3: TGCGCCAGCAGCCAAAGGGACTCCGGCGGAGAGACCCAGTACTTC. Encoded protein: CASSQRDSGGETQYF.